This T cell receptor (beta chain) emerged from a study of T cell repertoires in cytomegalovirus infection. Study-wide context: Shared public TCR beta signatures pointed to both CMV infection and a matching HLA type.

General observations from the study: HLA-C-restricted TCR beta clonotypes specific for CMV led the ex vivo response. Carriers of CMV plus the relevant HLA were identified by cumulative public TCR beta family frequency.

This clonotype was detected only a few times. What it binds is unknown. TCRdb independently ran MiXCR on the reads; one entry per CDR3 protein. This sample has 250,000 or so distinct CDR3 sequences, with about 17% found just once. Trimming shortened V by 0 bases and J by 3 bases, and 14 bases separated the two germline ends. CDR3 length: 16 residues. Sequenced sample: CD8+ T cells from PBMCs. The origin of this receptor is a human donor in good health (CMV status not recorded). Some clones in this sample may be carry-over from other donors' samples. The V and J genes are TRBV12-3 or TRBV12-4 and TRBJ1-1, with D possibly matching TRBD1 (5 bases). DNA of the CDR3: TGTGCCAGCAGTTTAGCCCCGGGACCGGGTCACACTGAAGCTTTCTTT. It translates to CASSLAPGPGHTEAFF.